The rows below give T cell receptor beta chains drawn from one sample of a study of brain T cells in children with intractable seizures. Clones were sequenced by immunoSEQ multiplex PCR, and TCRdb holds only the in-frame ones, with some missing. The sample yields about 320,000 clones, approximately 93% seen once. This specimen consisted of peripheral blood, obtained 4 to 5 months after surgery. These receptor sequences come from a boy under two years old with tuberous sclerosis and intractable seizures. CDR3s include the opening cysteine and the closing phenylalanine or tryptophan. D genes are given only for firm matches. The size of a clone is reported for some rows only, either as once, few or many, or as a class for expanded clones.

v_gene	len	abundance	d_gene	j_gene	CDR3nt	CDR3aa
TRBV5-1	16	NA	TRBD2	TRBJ2-1	TGCGCCAGCAGCTCTCGACTAGCGGGGACATACAATGAGCAGTTCTTC	CASSSRLAGTYNEQFF
TRBV2	18	NA	NA	TRBJ1-4	TGTGCCAGCAACCTCCTGCCGGGGGGCAAATTAATTAATGAAAAACTGTTTTTT	CASNLLPGGKLINEKLFF
TRBV30	13	NA	NA	TRBJ1-2	TGTGCCTGGAGTGTGGGGCAGAACTATGGCTACACCTTC	CAWSVGQNYGYTF
TRBV3-1/TRBV3-2	14	NA	NA	TRBJ2-5	TGTGCCAGCAGCCAAGTCGACGGATCGGAGACCCAGTACTTC	CASSQVDGSETQYF
TRBV12-3/TRBV12-4	12	NA	NA	TRBJ1-1	TGTGCCAGCAGTTTGGGCGGCGGTGAAGCTTTCTTT	CASSLGGGEAFF
TRBV7-3	13	once	TRBD1	TRBJ2-7	TGTGCCAGCAGCGCGGGGACAGGGGGTCAGCAGTACTTC	CASSAGTGGQQYF
TRBV5-1	14	few	NA	TRBJ1-2	TGCGCCAGCAGCTTGAGAGGGGATAACTATGGCTACACCTTC	CASSLRGDNYGYTF
TRBV9	14	NA	NA	TRBJ2-7	TGTGCCAGCAGCGTAAATGGGGGTCTGGACGAGCAGTACTTC	CASSVNGGLDEQYF
TRBV3-1/TRBV3-2	15	NA	TRBD1	TRBJ1-2	TGTGCCAGCAGCCAAGTCGGACAGGGGTACTATGGCTACACCTTC	CASSQVGQGYYGYTF
TRBV4-1	15	once	NA	TRBJ1-1	TGCGCCAGCAGCCATGAAGGGGGGTTGGGCACTGAAGCTTTCTTT	CASSHEGGLGTEAFF
TRBV6-5	14	NA	NA	TRBJ2-1	TGTGCCAGCAGCTCAATGGACGGATACAATGAGCAGTTCTTC	CASSSMDGYNEQFF
TRBV6-1	17	NA	TRBD1	TRBJ1-5	TGTGCCAGCAGTGAATACCGGGACAGTAGAGGTAATCAGCCCCAGCATTTT	CASSEYRDSRGNQPQHF
TRBV21-1	16	NA	NA	TRBJ2-1	TGTGCCAGCAGCAAACACTCGGGACAGGGGCCCAATGAGCAGTTCTTC	CASSKHSGQGPNEQFF
TRBV5-1	15	NA	TRBD1	TRBJ1-1	TGCGCCAGCAGCTGGACAGGGGTCGCGAACACTGAAGCTTTCTTT	CASSWTGVANTEAFF
TRBV9	19	NA	NA	TRBJ1-2	TGTGCCAGCAGCGTAGGGAGCGGGGGGGGTGACAGCGCTAACTATGGCTACACCTTC	CASSVGSGGGDSANYGYTF
TRBV30	14	NA	TRBD2	TRBJ2-7	TGTGCCTGGAGTGTCAGGCTAGCGGGAGGCGAGCAGTACTTC	CAWSVRLAGGEQYF
TRBV6-5	14	NA	TRBD2	TRBJ2-5	TGTGCCAGCTTGCTAGCGGGGGCGGAAGAGACCCAGTACTTC	CASLLAGAEETQYF
TRBV27	13	NA	NA	TRBJ1-1	TGTGCCAGCAGTTTACTCGGCGCCACTGAAGCTTTCTTT	CASSLLGATEAFF
TRBV27	14	once	TRBD1	TRBJ2-2	TGTGCCAGCAGCCAGGACAGGGGGACCGGGGAGCTGTTTTTT	CASSQDRGTGELFF
TRBV28	14	NA	NA	TRBJ1-2	TGTGCCAGCAGAACGGGAAACAGGAATTATGGCTACACCTTC	CASRTGNRNYGYTF
TRBV27	14	NA	NA	TRBJ1-2	TGTGCCAGCAGTTTGGGTCCGGCGTACTATGGCTACACCTTC	CASSLGPAYYGYTF
TRBV6-5	14	NA	NA	TRBJ1-3	TGTGCCAGCAGTTCCCGGACCACTGGAAACACCATATATTTT	CASSSRTTGNTIYF
TRBV5-4	14	NA	NA	TRBJ1-1	TGTGCCAGCCGCGTAACAGGGAAAGACACTGAAGCTTTCTTT	CASRVTGKDTEAFF
TRBV9	16	NA	NA	TRBJ2-3	TGTGCCAGCAGCCCCCAGGGAGGGGGATTCACAGATACGCAGTATTTT	CASSPQGGGFTDTQYF
TRBV7-8	16	NA	TRBD1	TRBJ1-4	TGTGCCAGCAGCCCACCCGACAGGGGATCTAATGAAAAACTGTTTTTT	CASSPPDRGSNEKLFF
TRBV4-2	15	once	NA	TRBJ1-6	TGTGCCAGCAGCCAAGAGGGCAGGGATAATTCACCCCTCCACTTT	CASSQEGRDNSPLHF
TRBV19	14	NA	TRBD1	TRBJ1-6	TGTGCCAGCACGCCGGGGACAGGGAACTCACCCCTCCACTTT	CASTPGTGNSPLHF
TRBV10-1	17	once	TRBD2	TRBJ2-1	TGCGCCAGCAGTGAGTCTACTGGACTAGCGGGATACAATGAGCAGTTCTTC	CASSESTGLAGYNEQFF
TRBV30	8	NA	NA	TRBJ1-2	TGTGGCCTGAATGGCTACACCTTC	CGLNGYTF
TRBV6-5	13	NA	NA	TRBJ1-6	TGTGCCAGCAGTTACTCGAGCGGGTCACCCCTCCACTTT	CASSYSSGSPLHF
TRBV5-1	14	many	NA	TRBJ2-3	TGCGCCAGCAGCTTGGAGGGTCCTACAGATACGCAGTATTTT	CASSLEGPTDTQYF
TRBV18	17	NA	NA	TRBJ1-1	TGTGCCAGCTCACCATCCGGTTCAGGGGCCGTGAACACTGAAGCTTTCTTT	CASSPSGSGAVNTEAFF
TRBV6-5	15	NA	NA	TRBJ2-3	TGTGCCAGCAGCCCAGGGGCGGGGGACACAGATACGCAGTATTTT	CASSPGAGDTDTQYF
TRBV30	17	NA	NA	TRBJ1-4	TGTGCCTGGAGTTGGGGGGCGGAGGTGGCCGGTAATGAAAAACTGTTTTTT	CAWSWGAEVAGNEKLFF
TRBV10-3	15	NA	TRBD1	TRBJ2-3	TGTGCCCTCTCAAAAGGACAGGACGTTTCAGATACGCAGTATTTT	CALSKGQDVSDTQYF
TRBV5-6	13	once	NA	TRBJ1-2	TGTGCCAGCAGCTCCGGACTCTCAGAGGGCTACACCTTC	CASSSGLSEGYTF
TRBV25-1	12	NA	NA	TRBJ1-3	TGTGCCAGTGAGGGGGCTGGAAACACCATATATTTT	CASEGAGNTIYF
TRBV6-5	12	NA	NA	TRBJ2-3	TGTGCCAGCAGATTCATCACAGATACGCAGTATTTT	CASRFITDTQYF
TRBV5-6	13	once	NA	TRBJ1-5	TGTGCCAGCAGCTTCGGGGGCAATCAGCCCCAGCATTTT	CASSFGGNQPQHF
TRBV5-1	16	NA	NA	TRBJ1-2	TGCGCCAGCAGCTCCAGACAGGCACAGCCTAACTATGGCTACACCTTC	CASSSRQAQPNYGYTF
TRBV5-5	15	NA	NA	TRBJ1-1	TGTGCCAGCAGCTTCGGGGAGAAGGGACGAACTGAAGCTTTCTTT	CASSFGEKGRTEAFF
TRBV9	14	NA	TRBD2	TRBJ2-5	TGTGCCAGCAGCACTAGCGGGTACCAAGAGACCCAGTACTTC	CASSTSGYQETQYF
TRBV4-1	15	NA	NA	TRBJ2-1	TGCGCCAGCAGCCAGACGACAAGGGGCTACAATGAGCAGTTCTTC	CASSQTTRGYNEQFF
TRBV5-1	13	NA	NA	TRBJ2-7	TGCGCCAGCAGCCGGGACCGTTCCTACGAGCAGTACTTC	CASSRDRSYEQYF
TRBV5-4	15	NA	TRBD1	TRBJ2-3	TGTGCCAGCAGCTCACCGGGACAGAGCACAGATACGCAGTATTTT	CASSSPGQSTDTQYF
TRBV7-2	16	NA	NA	TRBJ1-1	TGTGCCAGCAGCCCCCCCGGGACGGCGCTGAACACTGAAGCTTTCTTT	CASSPPGTALNTEAFF
TRBV7-9	13	NA	NA	TRBJ2-1	TGTGCCAGCGTCGTAGAACAGAACAATGAGCAGTTCTTC	CASVVEQNNEQFF
TRBV10-3	14	NA	NA	TRBJ2-7	TGTGCCATCAGTGAGGGCGGCATTTCCTACGAGCAGTACTTC	CAISEGGISYEQYF
TRBV28	16	NA	NA	TRBJ2-1	TGTGCCAGCAGTTTACTTTTTGGCGGGGAACCCAATGAGCAGTTCTTC	CASSLLFGGEPNEQFF
TRBV5-1	14	NA	NA	TRBJ2-5	TGCGCCAGCAGCTTGGGTAGGGGGTTAGAGACCCAGTACTTC	CASSLGRGLETQYF
TRBV10-2	14	NA	NA	TRBJ2-7	TGCGCCAGCCTTACGTCACAGGGACCCTACGAGCAGTACTTC	CASLTSQGPYEQYF
TRBV27	14	NA	NA	TRBJ2-1	TGTGCCAGCAGGCCTTTCGACAACTACAATGAGCAGTTCTTC	CASRPFDNYNEQFF
TRBV6-5	14	few	NA	TRBJ1-2	TGTGCCAGCAGTTACTCGAGAACTAACTATGGCTACACCTTC	CASSYSRTNYGYTF
TRBV10-1	14	NA	NA	TRBJ2-4	TGCGCCAGCAGTGAGCAGGGGGCCAAAAACATTCAGTACTTC	CASSEQGAKNIQYF